This T cell receptor (beta chain) came from a study of regulatory T cells in long-lasting Graves disease (dated by TCRdb to about 2021). In terms of the full investigation: Antithyroid drugs had been taken for less than 3 months by newly diagnosed Graves' disease patients. Patients with persistent Graves' disease were compared with patients with newly diagnosed Graves' disease using TCR sequencing and RNA sequencing of peripheral blood. The study was conducted in China and was registered as a clinical trial. A total of 33 samples were covered by TCR sequencing, comprising about 13 persistent and approximately 20 newly diagnosed Graves' disease patients. Overall study outcomes, separate from this receptor: A larger number of public clonotypes was shared among persistent patients (around 2,500) than among newly diagnosed patients (around 970). The study examined only peripheral blood because the primary lesion, thyroid tissue, could not be accessed. TRBV28, TRBJ1-2 and TRBJ2-5 were preferentially used in persistent disease, while TRBV20-1 and TRBJ2-1 were favored in newly diagnosed disease. Sequencing and analysis were restricted to the TCR beta chain. The authors noted that the small sample size was a limitation that may lower accuracy. Persistent Graves' disease patients showed lower TCR Shannon entropy and fewer highly expanded clones than newly diagnosed patients, suggesting clonal expansion.

The library was generated by multiplex PCR. Instrument on record: Illumina HiSeq 4000. CDR3 regions were amplified by Arm-PCR with iRepertoire HTBI primers to construct TCR beta libraries. Before sequencing, the PCR products underwent gel purification. The original pipeline was this. Gene usage analysis of CDR3 amino acid clonotypes used the 62 TRBV and fewer than 15 TRBJ segments found across samples. COPE and FqMerger were used to merge filtered high-quality paired reads into contigs. Contigs were aligned with BLAST to IMGT TRBV, TRBD and TRBJ reference genes, and CDR3 was defined per IMGT. Any clonotype with a frequency above 0.1% was classified as a highly expanded clone. Shannon entropy was used to measure repertoire diversity, and the Gini coefficient was used to measure V-J evenness. Public clonotypes were defined as clonotypes shared by more than one individual. TCRdb redid the processing of the public reads, applying fastp at Q25 and MiXCR, and retained in-frame beta chains. Identical CDR3 proteins give one entry, which carries the most common genes and DNA. What appears here as the V and J calls and clone size reflects TCRdb's work, not the paper's. The sample table shows about 440,000 distinct CDR3 sequences, and less than 20% are seen once. Together, the top ten hold 23% of the sample.

Measured from the cysteine to the phenylalanine, the CDR3 is 15 residues long. This entry keeps only the CDR3 DNA: 45 bases, framed from base 1. V is pared back by 6 bases and J by 3 bases, with 21 bases lying between the germline termini. CDR1 and CDR2 (DFQATT, SNEGSKA) derive from the germline V gene (reference sequence). The time point tag for this specimen amounts to: newly diagnosed GD, antithyroid drugs for less than 3 months. For both TCR sequencing and RNA sequencing, RNA was extracted from PBMCs in TRIzol. The diagnosis of Graves' disease was made according to American Thyroid Association guidelines. Recruitment of patients was carried out at an endocrinology department in Xi'an, China. Each patient gave 9 to 10 milliliters of peripheral blood, collected in an EDTA anticoagulant tube. Ficoll Paque Plus density gradient separation was used to isolate PBMCs, and no additional T cell sorting was done. An Agilent 2100 Bioanalyzer and agarose gel were used to check RNA quality, and a NanoDrop 2000 was used to measure RNA concentration.

Concerning this clonotype: Its antigen is still unknown. Per-base quality was not reported, and no clone a single base away is much larger than it.

This sample was also put to use in a study of T cells in Graves' hyperthyroidism and ophthalmopathy. The second study's authors report: A patient counted as having stable Graves' hyperthyroidism if no progression to ophthalmopathy occurred over 18 months of follow-up. Hyperthyroidism patients were aged 18 to 65 years and newly diagnosed, with disease duration of less than 2 months. Any patient with an uncontrolled infection, another autoimmune disease, pregnancy or lactation was excluded. Diagnoses were based on clinical symptoms, serum thyroxine and TRAb, thyroid ultrasound and orbital computed tomography. For the first round of RT-PCR on the TCR CDR3, the HTBI primer set was used together with the Qiagen OneStep RT-PCR kit. Most expanded thyroid clonotypes (frequency above 0.001) were also found in blood, which suggests that blood repertoires may mirror thyroid immune responses. In cross-validation, a model built on a 13 V-J signature told ophthalmopathy apart from stable hyperthyroidism with roughly 87% sensitivity and approximately 81% specificity, and in testing the same model reached 80%/75%. In validation, the model predicted progression to ophthalmopathy with 60% to 71% sensitivity and less than 80% specificity, a median of about six months before onset. To identify distinguishing TCR V-J signatures, a discovery cohort of 100 or so patients was used, comprising some 45 with Graves' ophthalmopathy and around 57 with stable Graves' hyperthyroidism. Prospective prediction of ophthalmopathy was tested in an independent validation cohort consisting of fewer than 20 hyperthyroidism patients and about 17 patients who later progressed to ophthalmopathy. The 90 or so discovery patients were randomly split 7:3 into training and test sets. Thyroid tissue and blood T-cell repertoires from several Graves' hyperthyroidism patients were also compared in the study. Following sampling, methimazole starting at 30 mg daily was given to hyperthyroidism patients, and high-dose intravenous methylprednisolone was given to ophthalmopathy patients. Libraries were constructed in a second round of multiplex PCR, after which size selection and purification were carried out. Paired-end sequencing of the libraries was performed with 100 bp reads on an Illumina HiSeq2000. SOAPnuke was used to process the raw data, with reads discarded if the reads contained adapters or uncalled bases, had a mean Phred below 15, or lacked an exact constant-primer or identifier match. High-quality paired reads were merged with COPE v1.2.5, and unique nucleotide sequences were defined as clonotypes. Clonotypes were aligned to IMGT TRBV, TRBD and TRBJ reference segments using MiTCR v1.1. Analysis was restricted to V-J combinations with a frequency above 0.0001, which covered 99.2% of repertoires. A TCS score was defined as the ratio of F50 (clonal expansion) to E x V (chaos), with BLOSUM62-based TCRdist applied between CDR3 peptides within each V-J. Welch's t-statistics and random forest reduced roughly 530 V-J features to 10 to 15, which were used in a naive Bayes classifier (R e1071). Sample size was not statistically predetermined, and investigators were not blinded to group allocation. The paper describes TCR Vbeta CDR3 sequencing of 135 peripheral blood samples, made up of roughly 45 ophthalmopathy patients, some 76 hyperthyroidism patients and about 17 progressor patients.

The starting material was peripheral blood mononuclear cells (PBMCs), obtained at new diagnosis, from a patient treated with antithyroid drugs. The receptor chain draws on TRBV20-1 and TRBJ2-7, and perhaps TRBD2 as D gene, on 5 matching bases. The TCR originated in a young woman with Graves disease. Donor details come from another sample of the same person, matched by shared clones. At the DNA level, the sequence is TGCAGTGCACGCCCCAAGAGGGCCAGCGGCTACGAGCAGTACTTC. This gives the protein CSARPKRASGYEQYF.